The present T cell receptor beta chain was sequenced within a study of long-term antiretroviral therapy in people with HIV. Every sample had roughly 1-11 million cryopreserved PBMC in it before DNA extraction. This clone has only a few counts. The antigen remains undetermined. Study conclusions and caveats: Clones expanded before ART dominated the repertoire at all time points. The blood, collected between about 2004 and 2017, was possibly taken under older ART regimens.

Survey-level immunoSEQ v3.0 assays were run. Clones were read by immunoSEQ multiplex PCR, and TCRdb kept only the in-frame ones, dropping some. The sample carries roughly 16,000 clones, 79% recorded once. The germline CDR1 and CDR2 sequences are LNHDA and SQIVND (reference sequence). This CDR3 contains 15 residues. J lost 3 bases, V lost 5 bases, and 7 bases had no gene match. V is TRBV19 and J is TRBJ2-1; 7 nucleotides match TRBD1. The sample consisted of unsorted PBMCs, taken 2.3 years after starting antiretroviral therapy. The TCR comes from a woman aged 40 to 49 with HIV. The CDR3 sequence: CASSAQGGSYNEQFF. CDR3 DNA: TGTGCCAGTAGTGCCCAAGGGGGCAGCTACAATGAGCAGTTCTTC.